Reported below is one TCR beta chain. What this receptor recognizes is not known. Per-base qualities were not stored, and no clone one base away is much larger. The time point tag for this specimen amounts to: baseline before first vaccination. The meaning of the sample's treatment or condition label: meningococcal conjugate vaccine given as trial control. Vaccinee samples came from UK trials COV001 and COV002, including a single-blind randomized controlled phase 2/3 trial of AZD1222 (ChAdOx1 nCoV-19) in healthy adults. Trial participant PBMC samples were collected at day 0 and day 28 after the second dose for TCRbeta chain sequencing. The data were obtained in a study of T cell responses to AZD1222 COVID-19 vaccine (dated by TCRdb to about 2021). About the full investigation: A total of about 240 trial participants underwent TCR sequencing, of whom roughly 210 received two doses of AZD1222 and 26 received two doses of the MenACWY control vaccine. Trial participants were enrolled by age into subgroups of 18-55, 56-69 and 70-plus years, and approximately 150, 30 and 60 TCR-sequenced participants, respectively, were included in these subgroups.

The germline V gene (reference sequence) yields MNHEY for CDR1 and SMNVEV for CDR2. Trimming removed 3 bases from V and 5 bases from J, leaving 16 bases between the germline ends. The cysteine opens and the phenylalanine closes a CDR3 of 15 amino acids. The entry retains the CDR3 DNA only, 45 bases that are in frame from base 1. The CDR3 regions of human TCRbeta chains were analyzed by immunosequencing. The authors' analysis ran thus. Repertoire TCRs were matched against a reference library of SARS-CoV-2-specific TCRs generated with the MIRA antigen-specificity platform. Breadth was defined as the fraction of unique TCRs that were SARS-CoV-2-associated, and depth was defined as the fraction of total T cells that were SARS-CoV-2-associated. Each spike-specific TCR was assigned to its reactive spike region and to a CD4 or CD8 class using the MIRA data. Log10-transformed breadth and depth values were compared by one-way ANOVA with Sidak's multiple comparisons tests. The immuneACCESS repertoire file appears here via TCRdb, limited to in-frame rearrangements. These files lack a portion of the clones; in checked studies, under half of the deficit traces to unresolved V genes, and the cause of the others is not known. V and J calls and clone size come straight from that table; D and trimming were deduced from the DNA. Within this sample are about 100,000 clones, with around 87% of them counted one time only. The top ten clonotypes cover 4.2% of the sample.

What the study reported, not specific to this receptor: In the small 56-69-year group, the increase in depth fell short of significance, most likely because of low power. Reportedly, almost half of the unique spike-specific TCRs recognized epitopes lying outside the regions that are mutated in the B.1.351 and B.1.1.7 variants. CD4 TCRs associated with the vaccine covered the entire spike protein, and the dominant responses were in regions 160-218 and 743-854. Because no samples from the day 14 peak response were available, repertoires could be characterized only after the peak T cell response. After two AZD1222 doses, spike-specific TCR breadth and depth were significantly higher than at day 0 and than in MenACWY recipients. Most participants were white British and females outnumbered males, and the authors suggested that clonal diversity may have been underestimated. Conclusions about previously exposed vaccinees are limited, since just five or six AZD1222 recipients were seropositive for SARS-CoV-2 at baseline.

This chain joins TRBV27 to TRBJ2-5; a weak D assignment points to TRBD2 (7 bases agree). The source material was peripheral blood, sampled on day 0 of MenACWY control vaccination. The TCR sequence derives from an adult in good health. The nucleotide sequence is TGTGCCAGCAGTTTGAGGGGGAGGGCTGCGGAGACCCAGTACTTC. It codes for CASSLRGRAAETQYF.